This record concerns one TCR beta chain sequence. The sample comes from a study of blood T cell repertoires in COVID-19. Turning to the study itself: T cells, B-cell-depleted T cells, or PBMCs provided the cDNA or gDNA that served as material.

The germline V gene has CDR1 SQVTM and CDR2 ANQGSEA. Trimming left V 3 bases short and J 3 bases short, with 11 bases between. This CDR3 is built from 13 residues. Generated by immunoSEQ multiplex PCR, the TCRdb table keeps only in-frame clones and is missing some. Among around 320,000 clones listed, 65% to 90% were seen once. The TCR comes from a human donor in a cohort sampled during active COVID-19. Sequencing was carried out using peripheral blood. The chain is built from TRBV29-1 and TRBJ1-1; D not certain. DNA of the CDR3: TGCAGCGTTGACGTGAATTCGGACACTGAAGCTTTCTTT. Residues: CSVDVNSDTEAFF.